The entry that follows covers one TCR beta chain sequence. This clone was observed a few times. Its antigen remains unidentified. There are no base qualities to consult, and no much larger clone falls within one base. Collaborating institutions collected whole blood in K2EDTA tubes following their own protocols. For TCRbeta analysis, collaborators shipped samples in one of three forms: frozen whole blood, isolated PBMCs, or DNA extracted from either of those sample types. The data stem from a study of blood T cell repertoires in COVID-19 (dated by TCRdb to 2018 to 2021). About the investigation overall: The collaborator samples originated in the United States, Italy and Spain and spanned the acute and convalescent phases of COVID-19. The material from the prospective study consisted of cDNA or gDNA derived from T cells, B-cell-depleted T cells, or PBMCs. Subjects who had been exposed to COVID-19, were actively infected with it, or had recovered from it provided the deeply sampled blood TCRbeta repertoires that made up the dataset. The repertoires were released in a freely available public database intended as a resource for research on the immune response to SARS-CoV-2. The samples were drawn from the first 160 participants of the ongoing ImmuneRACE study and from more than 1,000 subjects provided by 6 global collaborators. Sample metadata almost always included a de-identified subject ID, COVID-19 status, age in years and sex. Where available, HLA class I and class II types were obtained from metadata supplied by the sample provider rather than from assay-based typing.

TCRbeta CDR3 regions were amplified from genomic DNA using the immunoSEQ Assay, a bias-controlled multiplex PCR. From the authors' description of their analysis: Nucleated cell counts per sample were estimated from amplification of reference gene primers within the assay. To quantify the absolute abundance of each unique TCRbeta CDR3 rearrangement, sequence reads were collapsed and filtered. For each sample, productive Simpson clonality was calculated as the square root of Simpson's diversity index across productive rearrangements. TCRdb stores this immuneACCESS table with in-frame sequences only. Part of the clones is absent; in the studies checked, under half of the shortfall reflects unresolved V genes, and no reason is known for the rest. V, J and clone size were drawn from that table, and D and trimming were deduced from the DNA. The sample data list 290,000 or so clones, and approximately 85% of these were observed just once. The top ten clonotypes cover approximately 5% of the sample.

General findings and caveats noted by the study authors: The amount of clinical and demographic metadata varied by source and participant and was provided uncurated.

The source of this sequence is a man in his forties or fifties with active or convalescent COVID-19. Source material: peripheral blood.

The CDR3: CASSADRTTGELFF. Here is the DNA: TGCGCCAGCAGTGCTGACAGGACTACCGGGGAGCTGTTTTTT. The chain employs TRBV10-1 and TRBJ2-2, and the D gene may be TRBD1, 6 bases matching. The V end loses 4 bases and the J end loses 5 bases, and a stretch of 11 bases separates them. The germline V gene (reference sequence) supplies CDR1 WNHNN and CDR2 SYGVQD. The CDR3 measures 14 amino acids from cysteine to phenylalanine. The CDR3 DNA has 42 bases and is translated from base 1.